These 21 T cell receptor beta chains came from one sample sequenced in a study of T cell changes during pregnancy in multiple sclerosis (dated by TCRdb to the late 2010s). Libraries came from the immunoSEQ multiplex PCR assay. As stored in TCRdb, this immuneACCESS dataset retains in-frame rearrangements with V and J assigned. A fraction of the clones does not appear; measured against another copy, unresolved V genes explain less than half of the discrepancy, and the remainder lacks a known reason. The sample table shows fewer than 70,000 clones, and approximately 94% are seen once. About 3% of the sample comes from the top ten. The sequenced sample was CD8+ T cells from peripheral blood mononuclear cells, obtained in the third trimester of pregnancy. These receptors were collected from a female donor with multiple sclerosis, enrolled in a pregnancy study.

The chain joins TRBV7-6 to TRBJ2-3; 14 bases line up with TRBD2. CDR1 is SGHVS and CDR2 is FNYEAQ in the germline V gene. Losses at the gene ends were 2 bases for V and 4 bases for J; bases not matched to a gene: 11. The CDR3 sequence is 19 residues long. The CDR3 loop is CASSLRGTSGSPEADTQYF. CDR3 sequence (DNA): TGTGCCAGCAGCTTACGGGGGACTAGCGGGAGCCCGGAGGCAGATACGCAGTATTTT.

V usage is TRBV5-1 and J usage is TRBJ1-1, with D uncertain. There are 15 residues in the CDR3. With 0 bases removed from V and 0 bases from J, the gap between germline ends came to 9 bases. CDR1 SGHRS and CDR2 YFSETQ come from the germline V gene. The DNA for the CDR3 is TGCGCCAGCAGCTTGGGGCCTCACATGAACACTGAAGCTTTCTTT. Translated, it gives CASSLGPHMNTEAFF. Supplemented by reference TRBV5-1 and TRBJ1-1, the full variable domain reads KAGVTQTPRYLIKTRGQQVTLSCSPISGHRSVSWYQQTPGQGLQFLFEYFSETQRNKGNFPGRFSGRQFSNSRSEMNVSTLELGDSALYLCASSLGPHMNTEAFFGQGTRLTVV.

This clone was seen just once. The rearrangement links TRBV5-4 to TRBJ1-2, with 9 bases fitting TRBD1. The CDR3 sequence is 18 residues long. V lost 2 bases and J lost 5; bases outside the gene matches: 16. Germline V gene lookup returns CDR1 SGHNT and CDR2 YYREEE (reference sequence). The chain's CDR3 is CASSFGTGILPSSYGYTF. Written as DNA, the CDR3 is TGTGCCAGCAGCTTTGGGACAGGGATTCTCCCGTCGTCGTATGGCTACACCTTC.

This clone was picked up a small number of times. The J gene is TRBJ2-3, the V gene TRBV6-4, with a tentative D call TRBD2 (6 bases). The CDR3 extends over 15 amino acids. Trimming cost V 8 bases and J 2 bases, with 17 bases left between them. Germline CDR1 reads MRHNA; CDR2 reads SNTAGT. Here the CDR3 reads CASAPTGEPTDTQYF. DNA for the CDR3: TGTGCCAGCGCTCCGACGGGAGAACCCACAGATACGCAGTATTTT.

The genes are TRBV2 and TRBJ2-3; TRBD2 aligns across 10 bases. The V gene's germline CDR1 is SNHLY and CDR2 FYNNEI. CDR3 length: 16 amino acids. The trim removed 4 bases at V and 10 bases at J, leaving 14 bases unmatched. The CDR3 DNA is TGTGCCAGCAGTGCCCAGCGGGAGGGCCCTCGGGTGGCGCAGTATTTT. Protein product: CASSAQREGPRVAQYF.

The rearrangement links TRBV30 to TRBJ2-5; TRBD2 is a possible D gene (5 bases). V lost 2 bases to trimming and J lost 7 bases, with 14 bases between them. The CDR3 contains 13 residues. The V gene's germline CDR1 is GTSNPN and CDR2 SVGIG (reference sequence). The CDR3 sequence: CAWSLSYEGTQYF. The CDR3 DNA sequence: TGTGCCTGGAGTCTAAGTTACGAGGGGACCCAGTACTTC. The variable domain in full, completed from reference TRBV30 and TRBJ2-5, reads SQTIHQWPATLVQPVGSPLSLECTVEGTSNPNLYWYRQAAGRGLQLLFYSVGIGQISSEVPQNLSASRPQDRQFILSSKKLLLSDSGFYLCAWSLSYEGTQYFGPGTRLLVL.

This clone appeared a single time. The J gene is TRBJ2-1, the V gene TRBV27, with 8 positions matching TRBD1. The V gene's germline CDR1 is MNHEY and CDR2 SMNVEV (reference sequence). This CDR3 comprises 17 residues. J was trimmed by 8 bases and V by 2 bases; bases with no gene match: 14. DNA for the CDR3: TGTGCCAGCAGTTTAATTTCGGGGCAGGGGGCCTTCTATGAGCAGTTCTTC. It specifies CASSLISGQGAFYEQFF.

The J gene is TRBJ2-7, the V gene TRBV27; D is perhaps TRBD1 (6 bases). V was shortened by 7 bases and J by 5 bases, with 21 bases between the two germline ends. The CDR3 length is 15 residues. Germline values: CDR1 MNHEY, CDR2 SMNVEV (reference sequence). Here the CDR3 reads CASTQTGTGVHEQYF. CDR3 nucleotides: TGTGCCAGCACCCAGACAGGCACCGGAGTCCACGAGCAGTACTTC.

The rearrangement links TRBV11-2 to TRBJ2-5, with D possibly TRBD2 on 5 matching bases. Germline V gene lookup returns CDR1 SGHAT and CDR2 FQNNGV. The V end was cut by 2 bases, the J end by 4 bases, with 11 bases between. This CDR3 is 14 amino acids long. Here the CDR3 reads CASSLILAGETQYF. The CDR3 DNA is TGTGCCAGCAGCTTAATTTTGGCGGGAGAGACCCAGTACTTC.

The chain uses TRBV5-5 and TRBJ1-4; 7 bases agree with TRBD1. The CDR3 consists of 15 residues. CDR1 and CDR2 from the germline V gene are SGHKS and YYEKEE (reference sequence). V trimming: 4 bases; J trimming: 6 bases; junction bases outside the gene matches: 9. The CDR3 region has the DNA TGTGCCAGCAGCCAGCGGACAGGAACGGATGAAAAACTGTTTTTT. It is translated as CASSQRTGTDEKLFF.

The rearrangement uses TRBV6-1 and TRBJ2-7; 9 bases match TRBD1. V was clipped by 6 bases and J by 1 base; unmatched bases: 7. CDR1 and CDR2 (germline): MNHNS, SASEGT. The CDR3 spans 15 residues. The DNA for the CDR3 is TGTGCCAGCAGGGATAGACAGGGGGGGTCCTACGAGCAGTACTTC. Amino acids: CASRDRQGGSYEQYF.

CDR3 protein: CASSSHSGRGDTQYF. CDR3 sequence (DNA): TGTGCCAGCAGCTCACACAGCGGGAGGGGAGATACGCAGTATTTT. V and J are TRBV7-6 and TRBJ2-3; 10 bases line up with TRBD2. Per germline, CDR1 SGHVS and CDR2 FNYEAQ. The CDR3 consists of 15 residues. After removal of 4 bases from V and 5 bases from J, the junction contained 6 bases not matched to a gene.

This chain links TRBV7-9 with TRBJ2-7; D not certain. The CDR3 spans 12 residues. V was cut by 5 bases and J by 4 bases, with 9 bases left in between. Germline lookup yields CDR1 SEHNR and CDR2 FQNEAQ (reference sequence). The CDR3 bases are TGTGCCAGCAGCCCCTCGGAGTACGAGCAGTACTTC. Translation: CASSPSEYEQYF.

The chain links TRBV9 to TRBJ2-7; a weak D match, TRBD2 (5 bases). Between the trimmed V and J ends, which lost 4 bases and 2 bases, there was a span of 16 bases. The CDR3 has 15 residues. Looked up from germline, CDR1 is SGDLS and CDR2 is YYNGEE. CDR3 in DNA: TGTGCCAGCAGCCCCGTAGAGCGGTTAGCCTACGAGCAGTACTTC. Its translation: CASSPVERLAYEQYF.

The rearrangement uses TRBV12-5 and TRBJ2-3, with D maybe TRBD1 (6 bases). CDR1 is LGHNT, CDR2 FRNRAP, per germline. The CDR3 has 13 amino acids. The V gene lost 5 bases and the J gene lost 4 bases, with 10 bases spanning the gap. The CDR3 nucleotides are TGTGCTAGTGGTCCTCAGGGGTCAGATACGCAGTATTTT. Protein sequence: CASGPQGSDTQYF.

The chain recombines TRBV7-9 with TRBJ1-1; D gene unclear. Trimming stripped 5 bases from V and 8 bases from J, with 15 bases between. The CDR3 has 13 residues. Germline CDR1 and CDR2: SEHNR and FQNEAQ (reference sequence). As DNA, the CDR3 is TGTGCCAGCAGCCCAGGTGGGAGACCCGAAGCTTTCTTT. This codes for CASSPGGRPEAFF.

CDR3 region: CAISEQVDTQYF. The CDR3 nucleotides are TGTGCCATCAGTGAGCAGGTGGATACGCAGTATTTT. The chain has TRBV10-3 and TRBJ2-3; no reliable D call. Germline loops: CDR1 ENHRY, CDR2 SYGVKD. The CDR3 has 12 residues. V was clipped by 2 bases and J by 6 bases, with 6 bases between them.

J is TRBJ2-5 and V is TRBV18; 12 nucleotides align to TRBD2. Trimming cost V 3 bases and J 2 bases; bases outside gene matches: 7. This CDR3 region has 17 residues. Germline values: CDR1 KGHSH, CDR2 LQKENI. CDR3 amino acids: CASSPSLAGGPQETQYF. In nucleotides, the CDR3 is TGTGCCAGCTCACCGTCCCTAGCGGGAGGGCCTCAAGAGACCCAGTACTTC.

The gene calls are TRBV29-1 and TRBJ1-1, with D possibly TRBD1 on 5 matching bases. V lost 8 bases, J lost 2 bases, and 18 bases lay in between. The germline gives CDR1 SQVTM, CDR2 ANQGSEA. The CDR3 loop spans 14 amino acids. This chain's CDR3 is CSLIRVGGNTEAFF. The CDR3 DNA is TGCAGCCTTATCAGGGTCGGGGGTAACACTGAAGCTTTCTTT. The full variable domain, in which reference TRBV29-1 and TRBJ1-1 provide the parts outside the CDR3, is SAVISQKPSRDICQRGTSLTIQCQVDSQVTMMFWYRQQPGQSLTLIATANQGSEATYESGFVIDKFPISRPNLTFSTLTVSNMSPEDSSIYLCSLIRVGGNTEAFFGQGTRLTVV.

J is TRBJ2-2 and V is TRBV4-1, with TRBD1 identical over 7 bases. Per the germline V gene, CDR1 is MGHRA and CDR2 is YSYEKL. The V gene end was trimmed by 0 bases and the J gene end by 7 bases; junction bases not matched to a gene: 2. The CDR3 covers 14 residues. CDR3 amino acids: CASSQEGGVGELFF. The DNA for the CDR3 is TGCGCCAGCAGCCAAGAAGGGGGCGTCGGGGAGCTGTTTTTT.

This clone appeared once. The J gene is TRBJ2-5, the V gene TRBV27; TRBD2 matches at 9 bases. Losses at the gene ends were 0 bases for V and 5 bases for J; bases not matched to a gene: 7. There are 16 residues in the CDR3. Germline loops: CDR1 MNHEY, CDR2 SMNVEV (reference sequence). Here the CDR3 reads CASSLSAGTSRETQYF. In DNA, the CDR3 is TGTGCCAGCAGTTTATCGGCCGGGACTAGCAGGGAGACCCAGTACTTC.